This T cell receptor beta chain emerged from a study of OX40 agonist ivuxolimab in advanced cancers. Study results and caveats: The antigens recognized by the expanded peripheral T cells, that is their antigen specificity, were not determined. Nonresponders included some who also had low normalized T-cell clonal expansion.

Autoimmune disease history or systemic immunosuppression was exclusionary. Cycle 7 day 1, cycle 4 day 1, and baseline were the timepoints at which blood was sampled. Only in-frame clones appear in the TCRdb table, and some are missing; sequencing was by immunoSEQ multiplex PCR. Among about 73,000 clones, about 88% were seen once, and the ten largest hold approximately 0.8%. On this clone itself: Its cognate antigen is unknown.

The input for sequencing was CD4+ or CD8+ T cells sorted from blood, taken in a trial of the OX40 agonist ivuxolimab. This receptor was obtained from an adult with an advanced solid tumor such as melanoma, head and neck, liver or kidney cancer.

CDR3 nucleotide sequence: TGTGCCTGGAGTGGGGAGTTTAGAACCCAGTACTTC. Its translation: CAWSGEFRTQYF. This chain uses TRBV30 with TRBJ2-5, with D perhaps matching TRBD2 (5 bases). The CDR3 contains 12 residues. Trimming cost V 1 base and J 8 bases, with 11 bases left between them. Germline assignment: CDR1 GTSNPN and CDR2 SVGIG (reference sequence). The whole variable domain, filled in from reference TRBV30 and TRBJ2-5, reads SQTIHQWPATLVQPVGSPLSLECTVEGTSNPNLYWYRQAAGRGLQLLFYSVGIGQISSEVPQNLSASRPQDRQFILSSKKLLLSDSGFYLCAWSGEFRTQYFGPGTRLLVL.